Listed here are 14 T cell receptor beta chains from one sample, sequenced in a study of OX40 agonist ivuxolimab in advanced cancers. Only in-frame clones appear in the TCRdb table, and some are missing; sequencing was by immunoSEQ multiplex PCR. The profile covers about 61,000 clones, with about 90% appearing a single time and approximately 23% taken by the ten largest. Sequenced here: CD4+ or CD8+ T cells sorted from blood, sampled in a trial of the OX40 agonist ivuxolimab. The origin of the receptors is an adult with an advanced solid tumor such as melanoma, head and neck, liver or kidney cancer.

The chain links TRBV9 to TRBJ2-3; no clear D. The germline V and J ends were trimmed by 3 bases and 2 bases, with 13 bases remaining between them. The CDR3 runs to 15 residues. The V gene's germline CDR1 is SGDLS and CDR2 YYNGEE. CDR3 sequence: CASSAGELSTDTQYF. DNA for the CDR3: TGTGCCAGCAGCGCCGGAGAGCTTTCCACAGATACGCAGTATTTT.

This chain links TRBV4-3 with TRBJ2-3; TRBD2 matches 9 bases. Losses at the gene ends were 3 bases for V and 3 bases for J; bases not matched to a gene: 7. The germline CDR1 and CDR2 sequences are LGHNA and YSLEER. This CDR3 is built from 16 residues. CDR3 bases: TGCGCCAGCAGCCAGTATATAGCGGGAGAGACAGATACGCAGTATTTT. Its protein is CASSQYIAGETDTQYF.

The genes are TRBV5-1 and TRBJ2-2, with 10 nucleotides matching TRBD1. The CDR3 length is 15 residues. Germline V gives CDR1 SGHRS, CDR2 YFSETQ. After removal of 3 bases from V and 4 bases from J, the junction contained 3 bases not matched to a gene. CDR3 sequence (DNA): TGCGCCAGCAGCTCCGGACAGGGGGTCACCGGGGAGCTGTTTTTT. Protein: CASSSGQGVTGELFF.

The chain combines TRBV4-1 with TRBJ2-1, with 8 nucleotides matching TRBD1. CDR3 length: 16 amino acids. The ends lost 1 base at V and 8 bases at J; junction bases unmatched: 10. The germline V gene encodes CDR1 MGHRA and CDR2 YSYEKL. CDR3 DNA: TGCGCCAGCAGCCAAGTCAGGGGGCTCGGGGTTGATGAGCAGTTCTTC. Translating gives CASSQVRGLGVDEQFF.

This chain connects TRBV19 to TRBJ1-5, with D hard to call. CDR3 length: 15 amino acids. With 4 bases removed from V and 4 bases from J, the gap between germline ends came to 14 bases. Germline V gene lookup returns CDR1 LNHDA and CDR2 SQIVND (reference sequence). The CDR3 here is CASSTLKSRNQPQHF. CDR3 in DNA: TGTGCCAGTAGTACACTCAAATCTCGGAATCAGCCCCAGCATTTT.

The chain joins TRBV4-3 to TRBJ2-1; D gene uncertain. Between the trimmed V and J ends, which lost 0 bases and 7 bases, there was a span of 7 bases. CDR1 LGHNA and CDR2 YSLEER come from the germline V gene. The CDR3 contains 13 residues. The CDR3 DNA follows: TGCGCCAGCAGCCAAGATAACACGAATGAGCAGTTCTTC. Its translation: CASSQDNTNEQFF.

The V gene is TRBV28, the J gene TRBJ1-1; TRBD1 agrees at 11 bases. Germline V lookup: CDR1 MDHEN, CDR2 SYDVKM. CDR3 length: 16 residues. The V segment lost 3 bases and the J segment 5 bases; nucleotides outside the gene matches: 8. CDR3 sequence reads: CASSLGQGGKMTEAFF. The CDR3, as DNA: TGTGCCAGCAGTTTGGGACAGGGGGGAAAAATGACTGAAGCTTTCTTT.

By sample share, this clone is medium-sized. The rearrangement uses TRBV14 and TRBJ2-3; D unresolved. CDR3 length: 13 residues. Trimming removed 1 base at V and 5 bases at J, with 7 bases between. Looked up from germline, CDR1 is SGHDN and CDR2 is FVKESK. CDR3 DNA: TGTGCCAGCAGCCAAGTTTTGGTAGATACGCAGTATTTT. Translation gives CASSQVLVDTQYF.

CDR3 amino acids: CAISEEVSGRYNEQFF. The DNA for the CDR3 is TGTGCCATCAGTGAAGAAGTTAGCGGGAGGTACAATGAGCAGTTCTTC. This rearrangement joins TRBV10-3 to TRBJ2-1; TRBD2 matches 10 bases. The CDR3 has 16 amino acids. The trim removed 3 bases at V and 4 bases at J, leaving 6 bases unmatched. Germline V gene lookup returns CDR1 ENHRY and CDR2 SYGVKD.

The chain carries TRBV27 and TRBJ1-5; D perhaps matches TRBD1 (6 bases). V shed 0 bases and J shed 6 bases, with 9 bases lying between them. Germline lookup yields CDR1 MNHEY and CDR2 SMNVEV (reference sequence). The CDR3 is 14 amino acids. CDR3: CASSLSAGAQPQHF. CDR3 sequence (DNA): TGTGCCAGCAGTTTATCGGCAGGGGCTCAGCCCCAGCATTTT.

The V and J genes are TRBV7-8 and TRBJ1-5, with D possibly being TRBD1 (5 bases). Trimming removed 7 bases at V and 5 bases at J, with 12 bases between. CDR1 and CDR2 from the germline V gene are SGHVS and FQNEAQ. The CDR3 consists of 13 residues. This chain's CDR3 is CASNPGGYQPQHF. The CDR3 DNA reads TGTGCCAGCAACCCGGGGGGTTATCAGCCCCAGCATTTT.

The chain has TRBV11-3 and TRBJ2-3, with a tentative D call TRBD1 (5 bases). CDR3 length: 15 amino acids. The germline gives CDR1 SGHNT, CDR2 YENEEA. V dropped 3 bases and J dropped 0 bases, with 10 bases sitting between them. CDR3 sequence (DNA): TGTGCCAGCAGCTTGACAGCGTCTAGCACAGATACGCAGTATTTT. Protein sequence: CASSLTASSTDTQYF.

This sequence joins TRBV6-5 and TRBJ1-1, with D possibly TRBD1 on 6 matching bases. The CDR3 sequence is 14 residues long. Per the germline V gene, CDR1 is MNHEY and CDR2 is SVGAGI. Between the trimmed V and J ends, which lost 1 base and 5 bases, there was a span of 11 bases. CDR3 sequence reads: CASSYWTAGTEAFF. In DNA form, the CDR3 reads TGTGCCAGCAGTTACTGGACAGCCGGGACTGAAGCTTTCTTT.

The V and J genes are TRBV28 and TRBJ2-3; D unclear. V gave up 2 bases and J gave up 4 bases, with 16 bases separating them. CDR3 length: 16 amino acids. Germline lookup yields CDR1 MDHEN and CDR2 SYDVKM. CDR3 in DNA: TGTGCCAGCAGTTTAATACTGGGTATAGGGTCAGATACGCAGTATTTT. Protein sequence: CASSLILGIGSDTQYF.